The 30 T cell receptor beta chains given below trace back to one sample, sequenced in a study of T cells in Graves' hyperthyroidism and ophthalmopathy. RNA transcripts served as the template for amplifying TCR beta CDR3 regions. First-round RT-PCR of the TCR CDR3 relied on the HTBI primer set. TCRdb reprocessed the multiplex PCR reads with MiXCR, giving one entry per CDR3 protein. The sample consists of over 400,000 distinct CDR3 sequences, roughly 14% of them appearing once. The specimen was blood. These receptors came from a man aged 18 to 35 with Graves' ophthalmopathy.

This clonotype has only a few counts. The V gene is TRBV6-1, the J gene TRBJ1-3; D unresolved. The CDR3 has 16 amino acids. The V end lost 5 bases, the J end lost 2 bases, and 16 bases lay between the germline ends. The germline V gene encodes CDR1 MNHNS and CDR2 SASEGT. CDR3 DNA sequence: TGTGCCAGCAGTTGGACTTACCGCTTGGCTGGAAACACCATATATTTT. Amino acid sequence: CASSWTYRLAGNTIYF.

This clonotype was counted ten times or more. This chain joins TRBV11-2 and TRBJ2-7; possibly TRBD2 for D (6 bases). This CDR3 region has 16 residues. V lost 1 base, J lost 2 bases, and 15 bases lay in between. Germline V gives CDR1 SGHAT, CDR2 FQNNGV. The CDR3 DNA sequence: TGTGCCAGCAGCTTAGTGTATAGCGGCCTCCCCTACGAGCAGTACTTC. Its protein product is CASSLVYSGLPYEQYF.

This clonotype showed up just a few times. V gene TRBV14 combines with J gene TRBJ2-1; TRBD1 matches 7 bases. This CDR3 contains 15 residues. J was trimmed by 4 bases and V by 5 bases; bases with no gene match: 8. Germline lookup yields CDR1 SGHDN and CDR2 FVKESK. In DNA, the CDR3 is TGTGCCAGCAGCTCACGACAGGGTATATACAATGAGCAGTTCTTC. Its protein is CASSSRQGIYNEQFF. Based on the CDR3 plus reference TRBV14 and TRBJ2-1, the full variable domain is EAGVTQFPSHSVIEKGQTVTLRCDPISGHDNLYWYRRVMGKEIKFLLHFVKESKQDESGMPNNRFLAERTGGTYSTLKVQPAELEDSGVYFCASSSRQGIYNEQFFGPGTRLTVL.

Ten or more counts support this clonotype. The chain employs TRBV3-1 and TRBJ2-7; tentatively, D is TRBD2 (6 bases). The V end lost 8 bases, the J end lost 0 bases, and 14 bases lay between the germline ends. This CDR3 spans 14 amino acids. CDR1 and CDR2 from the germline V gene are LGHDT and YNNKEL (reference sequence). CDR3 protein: CASQIEGGSYEQYF. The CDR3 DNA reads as TGTGCCAGCCAGATAGAGGGAGGCTCCTACGAGCAGTACTTC.

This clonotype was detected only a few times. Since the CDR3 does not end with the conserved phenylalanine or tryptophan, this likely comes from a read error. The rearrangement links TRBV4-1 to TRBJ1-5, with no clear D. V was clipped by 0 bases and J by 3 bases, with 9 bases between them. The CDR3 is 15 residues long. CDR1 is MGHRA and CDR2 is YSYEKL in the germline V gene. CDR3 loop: CASSQDGSNNQPQHL. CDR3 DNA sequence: TGCGCCAGCAGCCAAGATGGGAGTAACAATCAGCCCCAGCATTTA.

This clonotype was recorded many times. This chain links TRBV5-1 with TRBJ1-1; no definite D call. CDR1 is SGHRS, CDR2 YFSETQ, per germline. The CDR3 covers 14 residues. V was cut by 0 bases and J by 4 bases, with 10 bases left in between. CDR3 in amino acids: CASSLEAGVTEAFF. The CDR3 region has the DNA TGCGCCAGCAGCTTGGAGGCAGGTGTCACTGAAGCTTTCTTT.

The CDR3 sequence: CASSAGRVGSGANVLTF. In nucleotides, the CDR3 is TGTGCCAGCAGCGCCGGGAGGGTGGGCTCTGGGGCCAACGTCCTGACTTTC. J is TRBJ2-6 and V is TRBV7-8; 8 nucleotides line up with TRBD2. CDR1 is SGHVS, CDR2 FQNEAQ, per germline. CDR3 length equals 17 residues. V shed 5 bases and J 0 bases; nucleotides not matched to a gene: 6.

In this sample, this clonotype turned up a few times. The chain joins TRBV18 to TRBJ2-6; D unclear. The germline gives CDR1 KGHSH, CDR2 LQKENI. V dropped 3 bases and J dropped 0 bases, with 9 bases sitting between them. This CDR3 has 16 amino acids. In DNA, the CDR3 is TGTGCCAGCTCACCTGCCCCCAGCTCTGGGGCCAACGTCCTGACTTTC. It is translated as CASSPAPSSGANVLTF.

In nucleotides, the CDR3 is TGTGCCAGCAGCCAAGAAAATCCAGGGAGCCACGAGCAGTACTTC. Translated, it gives CASSQENPGSHEQYF. The rearrangement links TRBV3-1 to TRBJ2-7; either TRBD1 or TRBD2 may fit D (5 bases each). CDR1 and CDR2 from the germline V gene are LGHDT and YNNKEL (reference sequence). The CDR3 sequence is 15 residues long. With 0 bases removed from V and 5 bases from J, the gap between germline ends came to 14 bases.

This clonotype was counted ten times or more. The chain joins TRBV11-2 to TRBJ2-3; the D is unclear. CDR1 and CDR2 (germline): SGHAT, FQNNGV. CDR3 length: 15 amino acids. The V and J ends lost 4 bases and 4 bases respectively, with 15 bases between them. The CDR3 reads CASSSGPPPPDTQYF. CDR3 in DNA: TGTGCCAGCAGCTCCGGGCCCCCTCCCCCAGATACGCAGTATTTT.

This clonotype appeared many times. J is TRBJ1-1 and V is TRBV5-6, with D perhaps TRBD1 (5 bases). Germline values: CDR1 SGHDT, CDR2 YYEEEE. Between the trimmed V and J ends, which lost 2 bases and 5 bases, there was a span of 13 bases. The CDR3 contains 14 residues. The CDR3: CASSFGVPGTEAFF. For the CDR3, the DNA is TGTGCCAGCAGCTTTGGTGTGCCAGGGACTGAAGCTTTCTTT.

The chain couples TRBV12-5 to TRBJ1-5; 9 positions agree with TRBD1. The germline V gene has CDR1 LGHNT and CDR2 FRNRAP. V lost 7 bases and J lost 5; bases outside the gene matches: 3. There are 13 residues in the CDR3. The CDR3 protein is CASAGDRDQPQHF. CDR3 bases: TGTGCTAGTGCCGGGGACAGGGATCAGCCCCAGCATTTT.

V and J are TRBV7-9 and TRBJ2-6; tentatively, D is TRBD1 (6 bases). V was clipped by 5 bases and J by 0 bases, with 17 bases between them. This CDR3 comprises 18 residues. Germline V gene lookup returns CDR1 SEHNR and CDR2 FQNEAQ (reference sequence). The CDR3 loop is CASSPLATGYSGANVLTF. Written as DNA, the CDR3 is TGTGCCAGCAGCCCATTAGCTACAGGGTACTCTGGGGCCAACGTCCTGACTTTC.

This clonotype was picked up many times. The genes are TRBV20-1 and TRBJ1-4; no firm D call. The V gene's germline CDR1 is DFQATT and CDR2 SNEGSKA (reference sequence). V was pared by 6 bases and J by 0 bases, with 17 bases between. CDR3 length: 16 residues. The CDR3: CSAQRVQEATNEKLFF. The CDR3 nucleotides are TGCAGTGCCCAAAGGGTGCAAGAAGCAACTAATGAAAAACTGTTTTTT.

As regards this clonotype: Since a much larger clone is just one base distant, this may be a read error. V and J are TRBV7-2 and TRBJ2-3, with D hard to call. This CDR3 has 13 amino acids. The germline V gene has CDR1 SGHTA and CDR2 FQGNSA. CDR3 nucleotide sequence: TGTGCCAGCAGTTTAATTGCGTCAGATACGCAGTGTTTT. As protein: CASSLIASDTQCF.

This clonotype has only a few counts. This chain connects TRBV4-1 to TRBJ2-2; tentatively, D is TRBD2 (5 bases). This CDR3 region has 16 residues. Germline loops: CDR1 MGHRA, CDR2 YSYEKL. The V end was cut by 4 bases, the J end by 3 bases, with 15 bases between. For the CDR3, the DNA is TGCGCCAGCAGCCCCGCGGCGAGCGGAGACACCGGGGAGCTGTTTTTT. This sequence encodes CASSPAASGDTGELFF.

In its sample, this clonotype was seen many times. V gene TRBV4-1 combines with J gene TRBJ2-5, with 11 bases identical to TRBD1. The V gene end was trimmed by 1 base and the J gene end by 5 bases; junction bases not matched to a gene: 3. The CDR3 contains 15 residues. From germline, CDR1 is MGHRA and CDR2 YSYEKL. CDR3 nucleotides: TGCGCCAGCAGCCAAGCGGGACAGGGGGAGGAGACCCAGTACTTC. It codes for CASSQAGQGEETQYF.

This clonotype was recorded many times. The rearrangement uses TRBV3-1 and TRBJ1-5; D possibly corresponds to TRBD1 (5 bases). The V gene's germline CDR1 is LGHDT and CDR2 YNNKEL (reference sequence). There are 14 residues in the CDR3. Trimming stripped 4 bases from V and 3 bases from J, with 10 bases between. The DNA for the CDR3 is TGTGCCAGCAGCCTAGGGACTGTCAATCAGCCCCAGCATTTT. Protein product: CASSLGTVNQPQHF.

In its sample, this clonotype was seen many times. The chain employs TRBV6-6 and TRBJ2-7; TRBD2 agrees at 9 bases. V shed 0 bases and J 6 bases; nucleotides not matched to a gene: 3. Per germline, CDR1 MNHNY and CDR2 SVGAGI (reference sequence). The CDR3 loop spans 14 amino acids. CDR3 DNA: TGTGCCAGCAGTTACTCTCGCGGGGGGGCCGAGCAGTACTTC. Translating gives CASSYSRGGAEQYF.

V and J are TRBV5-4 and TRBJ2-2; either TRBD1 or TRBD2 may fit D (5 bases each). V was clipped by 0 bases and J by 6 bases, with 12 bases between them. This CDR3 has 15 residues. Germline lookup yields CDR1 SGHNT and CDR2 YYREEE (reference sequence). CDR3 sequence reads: CASSLDSGTPGELFF. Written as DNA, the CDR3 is TGTGCCAGCAGCTTGGATAGTGGGACCCCCGGGGAGCTGTTTTTT. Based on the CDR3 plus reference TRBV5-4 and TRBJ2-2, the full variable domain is ETGVTQSPTHLIKTRGQQVTLRCSSQSGHNTVSWYQQALGQGPQFIFQYYREEENGRGNFPPRFSGLQFPNYSSELNVNALELDDSALYLCASSLDSGTPGELFFGEGSRLTVL.

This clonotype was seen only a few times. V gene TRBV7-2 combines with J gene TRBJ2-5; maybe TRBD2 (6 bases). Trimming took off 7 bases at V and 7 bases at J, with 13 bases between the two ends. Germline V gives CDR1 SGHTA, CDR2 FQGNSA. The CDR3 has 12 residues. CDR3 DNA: TGTGCCAGCAACCCCATGGGAGGGACCCAGTACTTC. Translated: CASNPMGGTQYF.

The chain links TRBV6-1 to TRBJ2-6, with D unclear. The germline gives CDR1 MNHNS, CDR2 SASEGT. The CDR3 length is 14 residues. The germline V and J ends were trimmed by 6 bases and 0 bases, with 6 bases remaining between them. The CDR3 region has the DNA TGTGCCAGCAGGTGGAACTCTGGGGCCAACGTCCTGACTTTC. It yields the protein CASRWNSGANVLTF.

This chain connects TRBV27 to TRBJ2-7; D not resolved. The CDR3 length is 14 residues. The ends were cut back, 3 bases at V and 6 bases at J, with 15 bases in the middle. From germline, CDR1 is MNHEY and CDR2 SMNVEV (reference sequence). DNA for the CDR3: TGTGCCAGCAGTTTGGGTGTACCTCCAGTCGAGCAGTACTTC. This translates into CASSLGVPPVEQYF.

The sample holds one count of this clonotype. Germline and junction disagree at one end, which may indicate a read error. CDR3 sequence (DNA): TGTGCCAGCAGCCTTACTAAACACACCGAAGCTTTCTTT. Translating it yields CASSLTKHTEAFF. The J gene is TRBJ1-1, the V gene TRBV9; unclear D gene. This CDR3 comprises 13 residues. CDR1 is SGDLS, CDR2 YYNGEE, per germline.

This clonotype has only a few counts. The CDR3: CASSLATSGTTDTQYF. The CDR3 DNA reads TGTGCCAGCAGCTTGGCGACTAGCGGGACCACAGATACGCAGTATTTT. J is TRBJ2-3 and V is TRBV5-4; TRBD2 aligns across 11 bases. V gave up 0 bases and J gave up 2 bases; unmatched junction bases: 2. Germline loops: CDR1 SGHNT, CDR2 YYREEE (reference sequence). This CDR3 contains 16 residues.

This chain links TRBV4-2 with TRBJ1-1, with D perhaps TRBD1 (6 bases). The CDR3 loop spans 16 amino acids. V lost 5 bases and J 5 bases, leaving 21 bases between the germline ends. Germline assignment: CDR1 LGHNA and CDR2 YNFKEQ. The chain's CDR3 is CASSSMVPGALTEAFF. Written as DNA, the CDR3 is TGTGCCAGCAGCTCCATGGTCCCGGGGGCGCTTACTGAAGCTTTCTTT.

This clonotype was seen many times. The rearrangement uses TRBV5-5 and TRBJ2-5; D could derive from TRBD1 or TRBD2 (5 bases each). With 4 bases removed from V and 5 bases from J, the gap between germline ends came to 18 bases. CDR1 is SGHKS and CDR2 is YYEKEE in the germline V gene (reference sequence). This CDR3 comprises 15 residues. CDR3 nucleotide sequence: TGTGCCAGCAGCCGGGGACGGGGATTGGGGGAGACCCAGTACTTC. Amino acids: CASSRGRGLGETQYF.

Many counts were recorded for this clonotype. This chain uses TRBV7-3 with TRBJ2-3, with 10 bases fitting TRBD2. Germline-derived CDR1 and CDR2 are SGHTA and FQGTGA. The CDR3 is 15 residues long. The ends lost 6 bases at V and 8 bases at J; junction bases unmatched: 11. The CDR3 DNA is TGTGCCAGCAGTCCACGGACTAGCGGTCTGGGTACGCAGTATTTT. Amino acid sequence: CASSPRTSGLGTQYF.

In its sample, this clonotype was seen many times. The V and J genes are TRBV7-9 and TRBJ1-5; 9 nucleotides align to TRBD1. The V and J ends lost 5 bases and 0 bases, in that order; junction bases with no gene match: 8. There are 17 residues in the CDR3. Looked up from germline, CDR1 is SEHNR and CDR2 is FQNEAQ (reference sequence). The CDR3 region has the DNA TGTGCCAGCAGCCGGACAGGGGATACCTCTAGCAATCAGCCCCAGCATTTT. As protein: CASSRTGDTSSNQPQHF.

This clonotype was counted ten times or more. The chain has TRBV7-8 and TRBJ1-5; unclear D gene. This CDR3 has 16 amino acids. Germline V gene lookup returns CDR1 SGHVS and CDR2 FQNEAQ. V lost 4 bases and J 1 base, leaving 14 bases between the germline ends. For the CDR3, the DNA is TGTGCCAGCAGCTCGGGAGGGTCGGAGAGCAATCAGCCCCAGCATTTT. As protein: CASSSGGSESNQPQHF.